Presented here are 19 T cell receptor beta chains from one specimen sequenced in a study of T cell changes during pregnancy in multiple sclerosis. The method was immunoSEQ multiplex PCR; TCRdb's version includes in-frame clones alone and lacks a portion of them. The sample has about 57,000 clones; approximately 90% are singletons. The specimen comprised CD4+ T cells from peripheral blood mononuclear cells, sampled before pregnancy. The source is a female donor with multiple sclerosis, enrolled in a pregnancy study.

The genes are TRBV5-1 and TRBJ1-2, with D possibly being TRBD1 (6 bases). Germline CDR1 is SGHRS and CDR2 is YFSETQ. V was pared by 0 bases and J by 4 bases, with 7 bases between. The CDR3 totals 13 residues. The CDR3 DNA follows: TGCGCCAGCAGCTTGGGGACAGTCTATGGCTACACCTTC. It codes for CASSLGTVYGYTF.

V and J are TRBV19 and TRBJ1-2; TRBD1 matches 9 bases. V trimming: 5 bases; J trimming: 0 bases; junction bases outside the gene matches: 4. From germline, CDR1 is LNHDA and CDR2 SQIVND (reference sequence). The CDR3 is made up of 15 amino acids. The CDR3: CASSLQGAPNYGYTF. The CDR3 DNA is TGTGCCAGTAGTTTACAGGGGGCGCCTAACTATGGCTACACCTTC.

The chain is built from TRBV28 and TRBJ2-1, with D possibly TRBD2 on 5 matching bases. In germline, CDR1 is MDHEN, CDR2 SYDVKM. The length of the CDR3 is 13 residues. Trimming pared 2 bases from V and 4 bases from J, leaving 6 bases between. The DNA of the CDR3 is TGTGCCAGCAGTTTACCGGGGTACAATGAGCAGTTCTTC. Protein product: CASSLPGYNEQFF. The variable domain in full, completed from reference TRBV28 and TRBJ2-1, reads DVKVTQSSRYLVKRTGEKVFLECVQDMDHENMFWYRQDPGLGLRLIYFSYDVKMKEKGDIPEGYSVSREKKERFSLILESASTNQTSMYLCASSLPGYNEQFFGPGTRLTVL.

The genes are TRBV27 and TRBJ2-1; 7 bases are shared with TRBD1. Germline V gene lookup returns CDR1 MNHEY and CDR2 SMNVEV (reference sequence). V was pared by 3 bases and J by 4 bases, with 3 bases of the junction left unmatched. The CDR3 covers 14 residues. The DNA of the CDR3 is TGTGCCAGCAGTTTCTCGGGACAGTACAATGAGCAGTTCTTC. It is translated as CASSFSGQYNEQFF.

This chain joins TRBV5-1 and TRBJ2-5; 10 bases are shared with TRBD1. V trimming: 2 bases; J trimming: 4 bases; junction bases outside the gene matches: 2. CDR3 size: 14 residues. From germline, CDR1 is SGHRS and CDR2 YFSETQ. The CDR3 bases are TGCGCCAGCAGCTTAGACAGGGGGCGAGAGACCCAGTACTTC. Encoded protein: CASSLDRGRETQYF.

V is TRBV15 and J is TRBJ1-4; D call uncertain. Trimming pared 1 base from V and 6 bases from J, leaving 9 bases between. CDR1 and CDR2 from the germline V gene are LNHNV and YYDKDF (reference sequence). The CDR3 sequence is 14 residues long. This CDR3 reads CATSRGGRDEKLFF. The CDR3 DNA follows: TGTGCCACCAGCAGAGGAGGGCGCGATGAAAAACTGTTTTTT. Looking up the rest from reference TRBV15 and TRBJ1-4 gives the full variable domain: DAMVIQNPRYQVTQFGKPVTLSCSQTLNHNVMYWYQQKSSQAPKLLFHYYDKDFNNEADTPDNFQSRRPNTSFCFLDIRSPGLGDTAMYLCATSRGGRDEKLFFGSGTQLSVL.

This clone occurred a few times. Written as DNA, the CDR3 is TGTGCCAGCAGCGTAGGACGGGGCGGGGTCGGCGAGCAGTACTTC. The encoded protein is CASSVGRGGVGEQYF. The chain uses TRBV9 and TRBJ2-7; D perhaps matches TRBD2 (6 bases). CDR3 length: 15 residues. The germline CDR1 and CDR2 sequences are SGDLS and YYNGEE. The V end lost 0 bases, the J end lost 6 bases, and 16 bases lay between the germline ends.

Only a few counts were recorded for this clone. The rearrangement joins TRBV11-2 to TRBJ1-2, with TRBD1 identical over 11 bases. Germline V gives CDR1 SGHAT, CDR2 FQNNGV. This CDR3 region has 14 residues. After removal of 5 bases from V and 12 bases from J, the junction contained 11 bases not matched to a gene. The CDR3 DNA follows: TGTGCCAGCAGCCGATCAGCCGGGACAGGGGGTGACACCTTC. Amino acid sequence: CASSRSAGTGGDTF.

The CDR3 coding sequence is TGTGCCAGCAGTCCCGGCTTGAGGACAGGGAACACTGAAGCTTTCTTT. It translates to CASSPGLRTGNTEAFF. This chain uses TRBV28 with TRBJ1-1; 7 positions match TRBD1. Germline trimming cut 5 bases from V and 1 base from J; bases unmatched to any gene: 10. Germline V lookup: CDR1 MDHEN, CDR2 SYDVKM. This CDR3 has 16 amino acids.

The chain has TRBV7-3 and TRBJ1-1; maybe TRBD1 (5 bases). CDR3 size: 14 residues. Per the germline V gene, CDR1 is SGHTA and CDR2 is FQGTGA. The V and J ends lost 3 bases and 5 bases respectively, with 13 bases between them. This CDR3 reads CASSFDGRGTEAFF. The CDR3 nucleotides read TGTGCCAGCAGCTTTGACGGACGGGGGACTGAAGCTTTCTTT.

The CDR3 loop is CASSNFKGPDTEAFF. The CDR3 DNA reads TGTGCCAGCTCAAATTTTAAGGGGCCGGACACTGAAGCTTTCTTT. The chain employs TRBV18 and TRBJ1-1; D is possibly TRBD1 (5 bases). The CDR3 consists of 15 residues. Germline V gives CDR1 KGHSH, CDR2 LQKENI. V lost 5 bases and J lost 3, with 16 bases in between.

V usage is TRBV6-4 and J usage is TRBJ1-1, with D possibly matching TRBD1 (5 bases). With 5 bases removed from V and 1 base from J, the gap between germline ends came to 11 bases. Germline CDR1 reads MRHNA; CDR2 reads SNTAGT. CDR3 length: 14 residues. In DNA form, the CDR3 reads TGTGCCAGCAGTCCGTTCACAGGGAACACTGAAGCTTTCTTT. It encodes CASSPFTGNTEAFF.

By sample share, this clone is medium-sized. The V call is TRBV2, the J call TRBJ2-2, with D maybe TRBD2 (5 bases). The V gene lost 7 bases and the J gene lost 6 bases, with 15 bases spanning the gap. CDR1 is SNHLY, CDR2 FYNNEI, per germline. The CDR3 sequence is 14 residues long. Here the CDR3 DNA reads TGTGCCAGCAAGAAGGTATTGGGAGCCGGGGAGCTGTTTTTT. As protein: CASKKVLGAGELFF.

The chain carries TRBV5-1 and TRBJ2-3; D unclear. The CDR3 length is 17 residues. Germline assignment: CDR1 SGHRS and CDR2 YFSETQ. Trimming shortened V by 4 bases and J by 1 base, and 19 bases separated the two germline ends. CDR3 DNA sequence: TGCGCCAGCAGCAGAGACGGCCAGGCCCAAGGCACAGATACGCAGTATTTT. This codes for CASSRDGQAQGTDTQYF.

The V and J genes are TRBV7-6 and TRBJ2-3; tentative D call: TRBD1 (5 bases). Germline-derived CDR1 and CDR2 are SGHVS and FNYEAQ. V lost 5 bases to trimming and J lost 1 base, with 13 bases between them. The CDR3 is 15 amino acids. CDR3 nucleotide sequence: TGTGCCAGCAGCCCCCATCAGACAGGCACAGATACGCAGTATTTT. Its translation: CASSPHQTGTDTQYF.

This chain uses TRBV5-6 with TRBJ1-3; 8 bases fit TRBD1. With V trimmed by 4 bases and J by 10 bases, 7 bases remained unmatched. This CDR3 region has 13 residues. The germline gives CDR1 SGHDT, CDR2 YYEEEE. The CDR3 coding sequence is TGTGCCAGCAGCCTCAGACAGGGGTCAACCATATATTTT. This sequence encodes CASSLRQGSTIYF.

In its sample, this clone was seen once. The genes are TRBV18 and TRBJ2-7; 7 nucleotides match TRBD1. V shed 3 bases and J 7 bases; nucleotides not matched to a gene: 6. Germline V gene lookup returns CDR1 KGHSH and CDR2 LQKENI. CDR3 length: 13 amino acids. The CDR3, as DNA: TGTGCCAGCTCACCGACCGACAGGGCTGAGCAGTACTTC. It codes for CASSPTDRAEQYF.

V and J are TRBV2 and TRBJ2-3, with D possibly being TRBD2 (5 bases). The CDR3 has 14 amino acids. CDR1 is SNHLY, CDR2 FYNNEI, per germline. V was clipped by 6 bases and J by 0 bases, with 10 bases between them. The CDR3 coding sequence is TGTGCCAGCAGAAAAGACTATAGCACAGATACGCAGTATTTT. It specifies CASRKDYSTDTQYF.

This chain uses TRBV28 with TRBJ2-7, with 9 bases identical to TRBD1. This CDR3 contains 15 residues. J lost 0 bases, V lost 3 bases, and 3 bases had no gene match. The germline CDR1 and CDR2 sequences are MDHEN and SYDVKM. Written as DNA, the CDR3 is TGTGCCAGCAGTTTGGGACAGGGAGGCTCCTACGAGCAGTACTTC. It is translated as CASSLGQGGSYEQYF.